Below, 28 T cell receptor beta chains from the same sample are listed, as sequenced in a study of early T cells in non-severe SARS-CoV-2 infection. One entry per CDR3 protein, called by TCRdb with MiXCR from the 5' RACE reads. The sample has some 30,000 distinct CDR3 sequences; about 6% are singletons. Sequencing was performed on whole blood. The receptors shown here come from an adult who was a healthcare worker with PCR-confirmed SARS-CoV-2 infection or an uninfected control (not recorded which).

The chain is built from TRBV6-6 and TRBJ1-2; a possible D gene is TRBD1 (5 bases). The V and J ends lost 8 bases and 4 bases respectively, with 14 bases between them. The germline CDR1 and CDR2 sequences are MNHNY and SVGAGI (reference sequence). This CDR3 has 13 amino acids. The CDR3 here is CASSGVSSYGYTF. The CDR3 DNA is TGTGCCAGCTCGGGGGTCTCCAGCTATGGCTACACCTTC.

This clonotype was picked up many times. V and J are TRBV9 and TRBJ2-7; D not certain. CDR1 and CDR2 (germline): SGDLS, YYNGEE. V lost 0 bases and J 2 bases, leaving 9 bases between the germline ends. The CDR3 contains 14 residues. The CDR3 sequence: CASSVVQEPYEQYF. The CDR3 nucleotides read TGTGCCAGCAGCGTAGTTCAGGAACCCTACGAGCAGTACTTC.

The rearrangement links TRBV6-2 or TRBV6-3 to TRBJ2-3; weak D call: TRBD2 (5 bases). Germline assignment: CDR1 MNHEY and CDR2 SVGEGT. The CDR3 is made up of 14 amino acids. V was trimmed by 0 bases and J by 5 bases, leaving 9 bases between them. The CDR3 loop is CASSYSLAGDTQYF. DNA for the CDR3: TGTGCCAGCAGTTACTCGCTAGCAGGAGATACGCAGTATTTT.

The J gene is TRBJ2-5, the V gene TRBV6-1; the match to TRBD1 covers 9 bases. CDR1 MNHNS and CDR2 SASEGT come from the germline V gene. CDR3 length: 13 amino acids. J was trimmed by 5 bases and V by 6 bases; bases with no gene match: 4. CDR3 sequence reads: CASSFDRGETQYF. CDR3 sequence (DNA): TGTGCCAGCAGCTTTGACAGGGGGGAGACCCAGTACTTC.

The CDR3 is CSAIRLTDTQYF. The CDR3, as DNA: TGCAGTGCTATCAGACTCACAGATACGCAGTATTTT. The chain recombines TRBV20-1 with TRBJ2-3, with D hard to call. Trimming took off 4 bases at V and 2 bases at J, with 7 bases between the two ends. Per germline, CDR1 DFQATT and CDR2 SNEGSKA (reference sequence). The CDR3 has 12 residues.

In this sample, this clonotype turned up a few times. The chain combines TRBV12-3 or TRBV12-4 with TRBJ2-4; D may be TRBD2 (6 bases). V gave up 6 bases and J gave up 6 bases, with 18 bases separating them. CDR3 length: 15 amino acids. The CDR3 region has the DNA TGTGCCAGCAGCCCTCGGTCCGAGGGAGGAAACATTCAGTACTTC. This encodes CASSPRSEGGNIQYF.

This clonotype was detected many times. The chain couples TRBV6-2 or TRBV6-3 to TRBJ2-1; 10 nucleotides align to TRBD2. The J segment lost 10 bases and the V segment lost 2 bases, leaving 8 bases of the junction unmatched. This CDR3 spans 15 amino acids. Germline CDR1 and CDR2: MNHEY and SVGEGT. The DNA of the CDR3 is TGTGCCAGCAGTTACGATCTAGCGGGAGTGGGGGAGCAGTTCTTC. Translating it yields CASSYDLAGVGEQFF.

The chain carries TRBV6-5 and TRBJ2-1; possibly TRBD1 for D (6 bases). Trimming pared 5 bases from V and 2 bases from J, leaving 10 bases between. The CDR3 spans 14 residues. CDR1 MNHEY and CDR2 SVGAGI come from the germline V gene. The CDR3 nucleotides read TGTGCCAGCAGTGTACAGGGCCCCTACAATGAGCAGTTCTTC. It translates to CASSVQGPYNEQFF.

This clonotype has ten or more counts. V gene TRBV12-3 or TRBV12-4 combines with J gene TRBJ1-5; weak D call: TRBD1 (6 bases). The CDR3 runs 15 residues. V lost 1 base and J lost 7, with 14 bases in between. Here the CDR3 DNA reads TGTGCCAGCAGTTTAGACGGGGGCGGGAACCAGCCCCAGCATTTT. Protein: CASSLDGGGNQPQHF.

This clonotype has ten or more counts. The chain uses TRBV5-1 and TRBJ2-7, with 14 nucleotides matching TRBD2. V was pared by 7 bases and J by 7 bases, with 16 bases of the junction left unmatched. The length of the CDR3 is 17 residues. The germline V gene has CDR1 SGHRS and CDR2 YFSETQ. As DNA, the CDR3 is TGCGCCAGCCGGGGACTAGCGGGAGTTGGTTTTTCGGGTGAGCAGTACTTC. This encodes CASRGLAGVGFSGEQYF.

This chain links TRBV3-1 with TRBJ2-3; tentative D call: TRBD2 (7 bases). Germline CDR1 and CDR2: LGHDT and YNNKEL (reference sequence). There are 16 residues in the CDR3. Trimming shortened V by 4 bases and J by 4 bases, and 18 bases separated the two germline ends. CDR3 nucleotide sequence: TGTGCCAGCAGCCCCTGGGGGCTAGCGGTCGCAGATACGCAGTATTTT. Translating gives CASSPWGLAVADTQYF.

This clonotype was seen ten or more times. The rearrangement joins TRBV11-1 to TRBJ2-2; the D is unclear. V was pared by 5 bases and J by 4 bases, with 14 bases between. The CDR3 extends over 15 amino acids. The germline V gene has CDR1 SGHAT and CDR2 FQDESV (reference sequence). The CDR3 region is CASSPPGRITGELFF. The CDR3 DNA reads as TGTGCCAGCAGCCCACCAGGTAGAATCACCGGGGAGCTGTTTTTT.

This clonotype appeared many times. The V call is TRBV11-2, the J call TRBJ2-7, with 8 bases identical to TRBD2. The length of the CDR3 is 16 residues. CDR1 and CDR2 (germline): SGHAT, FQNNGV. Trimming at V came to 4 bases and at J to 0 bases, leaving 8 bases not matched to a gene. CDR3 nucleotides: TGTGCCAGCAGCTCAATAACTAGCGGATCCTCCTACGAGCAGTACTTC. Translating gives CASSSITSGSSYEQYF.

This clonotype was seen many times. CDR3 sequence reads: CASSQWVAPEHTQYF. CDR3 nucleotide sequence: TGTGCCAGCAGCCAGTGGGTAGCTCCTGAACATACGCAGTATTTT. V gene TRBV3-1 combines with J gene TRBJ2-3; D uncertain. Trimming removed 3 bases from V and 7 bases from J, with 17 bases in between. Germline-derived CDR1 and CDR2 are LGHDT and YNNKEL (reference sequence). This CDR3 spans 15 amino acids.

This clonotype was seen many times. The rearrangement uses TRBV6-2 or TRBV6-3 and TRBJ2-1, with TRBD2 matching 8 bases. The CDR3 length is 15 residues. CDR1 MNHEY and CDR2 SVGEGT come from the germline V gene. Germline trimming cut 8 bases from V and 5 bases from J; bases unmatched to any gene: 11. The DNA of the CDR3 is TGTGCCAGCTCTTCGGTGGTAGCGGGGAACAATGAGCAGTTCTTC. This translates into CASSSVVAGNNEQFF.

This clonotype has at least ten counts. The chain uses TRBV4-3 and TRBJ1-2, with a tentative D call TRBD1 (5 bases). Trimming pared 0 bases from V and 8 bases from J, leaving 13 bases between. The V gene's germline CDR1 is LGHNA and CDR2 YSLEER. CDR3 length: 14 amino acids. The CDR3 reads CASSQESGARGYTF. For the CDR3, the DNA is TGCGCCAGCAGCCAAGAAAGTGGGGCGAGAGGCTACACCTTC.

This clonotype was seen ten or more times. This chain connects TRBV11-2 to TRBJ2-3; D may be TRBD2 (6 bases). With 4 bases removed from V and 1 base from J, the gap between germline ends came to 9 bases. Looked up from germline, CDR1 is SGHAT and CDR2 is FQNNGV. This CDR3 has 14 amino acids. CDR3 protein: CASSSGGGTDTQYF. In DNA form, the CDR3 reads TGTGCCAGCAGCTCAGGCGGGGGCACAGATACGCAGTATTTT.

This clonotype showed up many times. This chain's CDR3 is CASSHPIAGPSYNEQFF. CDR3 in DNA: TGTGCCAGCAGCCACCCGATAGCGGGGCCTTCCTACAATGAGCAGTTCTTC. The chain couples TRBV4-2 to TRBJ2-1, with 8 bases matching TRBD2. After removal of 3 bases from V and 1 base from J, the junction contained 8 bases not matched to a gene. This CDR3 region has 17 residues. Per the germline V gene, CDR1 is LGHNA and CDR2 is YNFKEQ.

This clonotype showed up many times. This chain links TRBV20-1 with TRBJ1-2; D remains unclear. V was trimmed by 5 bases and J by 7 bases, leaving 8 bases between them. The length of the CDR3 is 10 residues. The germline CDR1 and CDR2 sequences are DFQATT and SNEGSKA (reference sequence). CDR3 nucleotides: TGCAGTGCTGACGATGTTGGCTACACCTTC. It codes for CSADDVGYTF.

On this clonotype: This sequence may be a read error, since a much larger clone differs from it by one base. The chain combines TRBV5-4 with TRBJ2-3; TRBD2 is a possible D gene (5 bases). The CDR3 extends over 15 amino acids. Germline CDR1 is SGHNT and CDR2 is YYREEE (reference sequence). V gave up 4 bases and J gave up 0 bases, with 12 bases separating them. In DNA form, the CDR3 reads TGTGCCAGCAGCGAACTAGACTCTAGCACAGATACGCAGTATTTT. Its protein is CASSELDSSTDTQYF.

This clonotype was seen only once. The rearrangement links TRBV30 to TRBJ2-3, with D possibly matching TRBD1 (6 bases). In germline, CDR1 is GTSNPN, CDR2 SVGIG (reference sequence). Trimming left V 7 bases short and J 2 bases short, with 19 bases between. The CDR3 has 15 residues. This chain's CDR3 is CAYATGTTITDTQYF. The CDR3 DNA reads TGTGCCTACGCCACCGGGACAACAATCACAGATACGCAGTATTTT.

This clonotype was counted at least ten times. The V call is TRBV19, the J call TRBJ2-6; perhaps TRBD2 as D (6 bases). V was cut by 2 bases and J by 4 bases, with 15 bases left in between. This CDR3 has 17 residues. Germline loops: CDR1 LNHDA, CDR2 SQIVND (reference sequence). The CDR3 loop is CASSIRRERPGANVLTF. DNA of the CDR3: TGTGCCAGTAGTATAAGACGGGAGAGGCCCGGGGCCAACGTCCTGACTTTC. Variable domain in full (rest from reference TRBV19 and TRBJ2-6): DGGITQSPKYLFRKEGQNVTLSCEQNLNHDAMYWYRQDPGQGLRLIYYSQIVNDFQKGDIAEGYSVSREKKESFPLTVTSAQKNPTAFYLCASSIRRERPGANVLTFGAGSRLTVL.

There are many counts of this clonotype. The chain joins TRBV29-1 to TRBJ2-3; possibly TRBD1 or TRBD2 for D (6 bases each). Germline V gives CDR1 SQVTM, CDR2 ANQGSEA. The CDR3 has 14 residues. The V and J ends lost 6 bases and 0 bases respectively, with 13 bases between them. CDR3: CSVGGTTSTDTQYF. DNA for the CDR3: TGCAGCGTAGGAGGGACAACAAGCACAGATACGCAGTATTTT.

This clonotype was picked up a small number of times. The CDR3 DNA reads TGTGCCAGCTCTCCTCCGGGGGGACAGGGGATCTACGAGCAGTACTTC. Protein product: CASSPPGGQGIYEQYF. This chain links TRBV18 with TRBJ2-7; TRBD1 matches at 10 bases. Germline CDR1 is KGHSH and CDR2 is LQKENI. The trim removed 6 bases at V and 3 bases at J, leaving 11 bases unmatched. There are 16 residues in the CDR3.

This clonotype was detected ten times or more. This CDR3 reads CAISETRTSGNTDTQYF. The CDR3 bases are TGTGCCATCAGTGAAACGCGGACTAGCGGGAACACAGATACGCAGTATTTT. This chain joins TRBV10-3 and TRBJ2-3; TRBD2 agrees at 12 bases. Germline-derived CDR1 and CDR2 are ENHRY and SYGVKD. Germline trimming cut 3 bases from V and 2 bases from J; bases unmatched to any gene: 6. The CDR3 consists of 17 residues.

The chain is built from TRBV29-1 and TRBJ2-3; D not certain. Deletions cut 0 bases from V and 3 bases from J, with 10 bases between. The CDR3 runs to 14 residues. Germline values: CDR1 SQVTM, CDR2 ANQGSEA. The CDR3 loop is CSVEESGGTDTQYF. CDR3 DNA sequence: TGCAGCGTTGAAGAGTCGGGTGGGACAGATACGCAGTATTTT.

This clonotype was picked up many times. V usage is TRBV27 and J usage is TRBJ2-2, with 7 bases that match TRBD1. CDR1 and CDR2 from the germline V gene are MNHEY and SMNVEV (reference sequence). After removal of 5 bases from V and 3 bases from J, the junction contained 9 bases not matched to a gene. This CDR3 region has 16 residues. Here the CDR3 reads CASSPTGNGDTGELFF. Here the CDR3 DNA reads TGTGCCAGCAGTCCGACAGGGAATGGCGACACCGGGGAGCTGTTTTTT.

This clonotype has a count of ten or more. This sequence joins TRBV6-5 and TRBJ1-5; D gene ambiguous. Germline CDR1 and CDR2: MNHEY and SVGAGI. V was pared by 5 bases and J by 0 bases, with 2 bases between. CDR3 length equals 12 residues. CDR3 DNA sequence: TGTGCCAGCAGTACTAGCAATCAGCCCCAGCATTTT. This sequence encodes CASSTSNQPQHF.